The clone carrying this T cell receptor (beta chain) was recorded many times. Time point reported: pre-sensitization, week 0. The sample's treatment: therapeutic diphenylcyclopropenone sensitization with weekly scalp DPC. Germline assignment: CDR1 KGHDR and CDR2 SFDVKD. The CDR3 length is 14 residues. V was pared by 9 bases and J by 5 bases, with 16 bases between. This sample was included in a study of human T cells and chemical hapten exposure. TCRdb independently ran MiXCR on the RACE reads; one entry per CDR3 protein. The sample lists 300,000 to 450,000 distinct CDR3 sequences, 4% to 6% occurring once.

The gene calls are TRBV24-1 and TRBJ1-5; D gene uncertain. This sequence originates from a woman in her fifties or sixties with alopecia areata. Some clones in this sample may be carry-over from other donors' samples. Material: whole blood, obtained in connection with sensitization to the hapten diphenylcyclopropenone (DPC). The CDR3 DNA reads as TGTGCCACCTTAAGCACCTGGGAGGATCAGCCCCAGCATTTT. Its protein product is CATLSTWEDQPQHF.